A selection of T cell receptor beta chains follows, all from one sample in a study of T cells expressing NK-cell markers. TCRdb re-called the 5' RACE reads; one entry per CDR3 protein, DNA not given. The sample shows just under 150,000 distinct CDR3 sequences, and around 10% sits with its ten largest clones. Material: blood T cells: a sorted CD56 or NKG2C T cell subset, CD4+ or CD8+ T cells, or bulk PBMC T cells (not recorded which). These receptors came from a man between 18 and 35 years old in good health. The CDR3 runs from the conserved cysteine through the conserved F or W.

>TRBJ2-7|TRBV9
CASSPDGAVAYEQYF
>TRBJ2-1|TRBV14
CASSQTGTGMYNEQFF
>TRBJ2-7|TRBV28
CASLSPGLASNEQYF
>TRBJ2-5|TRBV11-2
CASSHSGSYQETQYF
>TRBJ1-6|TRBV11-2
CASSYRGNNSPLHF
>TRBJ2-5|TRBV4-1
CASSPITGSEETQYF
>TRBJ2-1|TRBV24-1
CATSDSRWGEQFF
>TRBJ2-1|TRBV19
CASSIQGGSNEQFF
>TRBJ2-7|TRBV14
CASSQGHNIYSRDRAYEQYF
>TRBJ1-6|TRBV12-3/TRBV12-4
CASSPRRGPSPLHF
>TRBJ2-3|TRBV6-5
CASRYSYTDTQYF
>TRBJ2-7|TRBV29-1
CSVGIGRAYEQYF
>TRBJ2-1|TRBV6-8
CASSYPSPAVYNEQFF
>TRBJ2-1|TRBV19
CASSISWDRGLYEQFF
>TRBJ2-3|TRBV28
CASSSEGVDTQYF
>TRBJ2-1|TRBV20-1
CSARVLAGDQVYNEQFF
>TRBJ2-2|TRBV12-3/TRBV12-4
CASSFEFSGPGELFF
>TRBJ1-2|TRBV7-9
CASSDSLRGTANYGYTF
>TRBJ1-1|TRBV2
CASAPGEETEAFF
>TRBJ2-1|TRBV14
CASSQETPGLVAHEQFF
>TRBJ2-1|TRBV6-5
CASSYSILGDEQFF
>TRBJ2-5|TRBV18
CASSPPFEETQYF
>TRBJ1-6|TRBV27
CASGLGGSPLHF
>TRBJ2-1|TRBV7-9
CASTLAGFEQFF
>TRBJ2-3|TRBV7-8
CASSLLSTREDTQYF
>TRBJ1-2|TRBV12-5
CASGLGTSANYGYTF
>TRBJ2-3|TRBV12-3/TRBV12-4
CASSPTSEDTQYF
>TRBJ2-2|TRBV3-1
CASSHLGQGSDTGELFF
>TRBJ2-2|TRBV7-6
CASSSTSGRFGELFF
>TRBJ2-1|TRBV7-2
CASSLDTGSYNEQFF
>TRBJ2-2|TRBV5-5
CASSLVPRDRGNTGELFF
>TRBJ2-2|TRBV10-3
CAISELNRGPNTGELFF
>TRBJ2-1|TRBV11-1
CASSLTGGGIGSYNEQFF
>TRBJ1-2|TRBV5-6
CASSLVGGTSSYGYTF
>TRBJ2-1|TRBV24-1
CATSDSGTSGVNEQFF
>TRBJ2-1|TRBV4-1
CASSQDRTNGEQFF
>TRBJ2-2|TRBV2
CASRLWASGSSGELFF
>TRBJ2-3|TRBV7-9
CASSLVAGVGTDTQYF
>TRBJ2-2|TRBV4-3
CASSPGGRGAGELFF
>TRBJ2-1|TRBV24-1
CATWDRVTNEQFF
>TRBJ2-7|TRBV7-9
CASSLQTGEQYF
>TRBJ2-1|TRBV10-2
CASRLAGLDGGEQFF
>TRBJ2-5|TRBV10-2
CASRSPGPDRETQYF
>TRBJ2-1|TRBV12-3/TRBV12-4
CASSAGTSGNEQFF
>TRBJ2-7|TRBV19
CASSPPLGRDPYEQYF
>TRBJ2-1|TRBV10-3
CAIRQPDGADNEQFF
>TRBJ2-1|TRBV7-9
CASSPKGDNEQFF
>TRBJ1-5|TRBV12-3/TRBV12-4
CASSNRTTRNQPQHF
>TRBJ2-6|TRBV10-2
CASSVGRSGANVLTF
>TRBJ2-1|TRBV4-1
CASSQESFPRGNEQFF
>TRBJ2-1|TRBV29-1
CSVAGATYNEQFF
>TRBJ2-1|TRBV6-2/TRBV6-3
CATTLDNEQFF
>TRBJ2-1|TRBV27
CASRAPPGTGDFNEQFF
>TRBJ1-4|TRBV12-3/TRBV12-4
CASRTGRSLFF